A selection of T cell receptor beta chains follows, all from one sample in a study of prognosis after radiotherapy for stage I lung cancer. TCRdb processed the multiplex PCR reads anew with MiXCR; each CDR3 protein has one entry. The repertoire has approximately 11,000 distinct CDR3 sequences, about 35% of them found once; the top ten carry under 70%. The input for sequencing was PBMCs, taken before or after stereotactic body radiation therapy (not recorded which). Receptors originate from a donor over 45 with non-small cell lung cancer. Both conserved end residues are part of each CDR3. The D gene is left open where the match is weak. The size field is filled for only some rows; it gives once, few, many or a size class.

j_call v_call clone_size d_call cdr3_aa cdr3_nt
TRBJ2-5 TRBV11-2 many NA CASSLVVAGPQETQYF TGTGCCAGCAGCTTAGTGGTAGCAGGGCCTCAAGAGACCCAGTACTTC
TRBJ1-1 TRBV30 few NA CAWSTGLNTEAFF TGTGCCTGGAGTACAGGGCTGAACACTGAAGCTTTCTTT
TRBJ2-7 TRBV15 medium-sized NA CATSLRRGAYEQYF TGTGCCACCAGCCTCCGCAGGGGGGCCTACGAGCAGTACTTC
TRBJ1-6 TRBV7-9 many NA CASRSRASNSPLHF TGTGCCAGCAGATCCAGGGCTTCGAATTCACCCCTCCACTTT
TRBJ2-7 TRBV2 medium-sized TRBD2 CASKEREIYEQYF TGTGCCAGCAAGGAGCGGGAGATTTACGAGCAGTACTTC
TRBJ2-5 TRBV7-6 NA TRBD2 CASSFLGTSGGWETGYF TGTGCCAGCAGCTTCCTAGGGACTAGCGGGGGGTGGGAGACCGGGTACTTC
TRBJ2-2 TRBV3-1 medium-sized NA CASDREDTGELFF TGTGCCAGCGACAGGGAGGACACCGGGGAGCTGTTTTTT
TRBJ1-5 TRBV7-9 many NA CASSLNSNQPQHF TGTGCCAGCAGCCTAAATAGCAATCAGCCCCAGCATTTT
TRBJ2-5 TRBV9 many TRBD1 CASSISGGGETQYF TGTGCCAGCAGTATCTCAGGGGGCGGAGAGACCCAGTACTTC
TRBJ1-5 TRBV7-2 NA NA CASSLDPGRPNQPQHF TGTGCCAGCAGCTTAGACCCGGGGAGACCGAATCAGCCCCAGCATTTT
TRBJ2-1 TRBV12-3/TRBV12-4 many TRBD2 CASSSPGTNNEQFF TGTGCCAGCAGTTCACCCGGGACTAACAATGAGCAGTTCTTC
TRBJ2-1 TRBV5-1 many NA CASSLAGSSYNEQFF TGCGCCAGCAGCTTGGCGGGTAGCTCCTACAATGAGCAGTTCTTC
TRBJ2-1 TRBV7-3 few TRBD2 CASSLRIGTSGSHEQFF TGTGCCAGCAGCTTGAGAATCGGGACTAGCGGGAGTCATGAGCAGTTCTTC
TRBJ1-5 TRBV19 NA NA CASSFPTNQPQHF TGTGCCAGTAGTTTCCCCACCAATCAGCCCCAGCATTTT
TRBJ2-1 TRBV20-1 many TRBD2 CSAFGTSGIRNEQFF TGCAGTGCTTTCGGGACTAGCGGGATAAGGAATGAGCAGTTCTTC
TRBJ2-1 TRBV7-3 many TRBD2 CASSLDGSGGAGNEQFF TGTGCCAGCAGCTTAGACGGTAGCGGGGGGGCTGGCAATGAGCAGTTCTTC
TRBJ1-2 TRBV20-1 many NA CSARTYSPYGYTF TGCAGTGCTAGAACATACAGTCCCTATGGCTACACCTTC
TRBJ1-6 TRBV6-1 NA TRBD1 CAGKTGGNSSLHF TGTGCCGGCAAAACAGGGGGTAATTCATCCCTCCACTTT
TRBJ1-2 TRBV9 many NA CASSVGPETNYGYTF TGTGCCAGCAGCGTAGGGCCGGAAACCAACTATGGCTACACCTTC
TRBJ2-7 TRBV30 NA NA CAWSYRTGSSYEQYF TGTGCCTGGAGTTATAGAACAGGTAGTTCCTACGAGCAGTACTTC
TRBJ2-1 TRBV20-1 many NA CSARERELNSYNEQFF TGCAGTGCTAGAGAACGGGAGCTCAACTCCTACAATGAGCAGTTCTTC
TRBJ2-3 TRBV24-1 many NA CATSDPDSASTDTQYF TGTGCCACCAGTGACCCGGACAGTGCTAGCACAGATACGCAGTATTTT
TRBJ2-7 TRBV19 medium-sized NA CASSRGYYEQYF TGTGCCAGTAGTAGGGGATACTACGAGCAGTACTTC
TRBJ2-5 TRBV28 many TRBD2 CASSDPGLAGALETQYF TGTGCCAGCAGTGATCCGGGACTAGCGGGAGCTCTAGAGACCCAGTACTTC
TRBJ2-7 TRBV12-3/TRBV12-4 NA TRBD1 CASSGSWTGNYEQYF TGTGCCAGCTCGGGGAGCTGGACAGGGAACTACGAGCAGTACTTC
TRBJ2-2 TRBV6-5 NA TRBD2 CASSYSASGSTGELFF TGTGCCAGCAGTTACTCGGCTAGCGGGAGTACCGGGGAGCTGTTTTTT
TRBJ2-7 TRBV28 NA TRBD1 CASRFKKTGGIYEQYF TGTGCCAGCAGATTCAAAAAGACAGGGGGAATCTACGAGCAGTACTTC
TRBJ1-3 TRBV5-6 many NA CASSLETDFSGNTIYF TGTGCCAGCAGCTTGGAGACCGATTTCTCTGGAAACACCATATATTTT
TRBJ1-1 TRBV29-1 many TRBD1 CSVGGQVSMNTEAFF TGCAGCGTTGGAGGACAGGTTTCTATGAACACTGAAGCTTTCTTT
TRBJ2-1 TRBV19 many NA CASSITSLNEQFF TGTGCCAGTAGTATCACTAGCCTCAATGAGCAGTTCTTC
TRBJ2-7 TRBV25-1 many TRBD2 CASRGTSGKNLVEQYF TGTGCCAGCAGGGGGACTAGCGGGAAAAATTTGGTCGAGCAGTACTTC
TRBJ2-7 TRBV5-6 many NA CASSLDPLVSGGYEQYF TGTGCCAGCAGCTTGGACCCGTTGGTCTCTGGTGGGTACGAGCAGTACTTC
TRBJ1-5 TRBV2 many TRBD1 CASSVKLQGWEPQHF TGTGCCAGCAGTGTCAAGCTACAGGGGTGGGAGCCCCAGCATTTT
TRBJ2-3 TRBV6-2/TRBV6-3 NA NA CASSKTRQEKVPTDTQYF TGTGCCAGCAGTAAAACCCGACAGGAGAAGGTTCCCACAGATACGCAGTACTTT
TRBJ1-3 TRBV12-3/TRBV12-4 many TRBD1 CASSQQGANTIYF TGTGCCAGCAGCCAACAGGGGGCTAACACCATATATTTT